Sequencing of this T cell receptor (beta chain) was carried out in a study of blood T cell repertoires in COVID-19. On the study more broadly: Sites across the United States, Italy and Spain contributed samples from acute and convalescent COVID-19. T cells, B-cell-depleted T cells, or PBMCs provided the cDNA or gDNA that served as material.

The CDR3 covers 16 residues. Germline loops: CDR1 LNHDA, CDR2 SQIVND (reference sequence). The V gene lost 3 bases and the J gene lost 4 bases, with 17 bases spanning the gap. As originally analysed: Amplification of reference gene primers provided the estimated nucleated cell counts. Profiling relied on immunoSEQ multiplex PCR, and the TCRdb table lists in-frame clones only, not all of them. That table is the source of V, J and clone size, and D and trimming were worked out from the DNA. The repertoire holds more than 60,000 clones, with approximately 89% as singletons. The V call is TRBV19, the J call TRBJ2-3; D perhaps matches TRBD1 (6 bases). This clonotype was sampled from a man between 60 and 70 years old with acute or convalescent COVID-19. Sequenced sample: peripheral blood. CDR3 DNA: TGTGCCAGTAGTATGTGGGTAGGGGGTGAAGCAGATACGCAGTATTTT. This codes for CASSMWVGGEADTQYF.